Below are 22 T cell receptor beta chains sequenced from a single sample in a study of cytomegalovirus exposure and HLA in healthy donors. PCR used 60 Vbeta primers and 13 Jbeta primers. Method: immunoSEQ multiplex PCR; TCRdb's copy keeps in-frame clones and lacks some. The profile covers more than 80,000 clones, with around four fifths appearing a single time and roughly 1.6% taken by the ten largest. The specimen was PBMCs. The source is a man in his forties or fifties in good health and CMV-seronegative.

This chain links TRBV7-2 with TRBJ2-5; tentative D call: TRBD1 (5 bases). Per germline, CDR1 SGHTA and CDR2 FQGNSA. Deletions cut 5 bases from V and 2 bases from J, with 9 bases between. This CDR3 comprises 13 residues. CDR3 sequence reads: CASSIQGQETQYF. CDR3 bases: TGTGCCAGCAGCATTCAGGGTCAAGAGACCCAGTACTTC.

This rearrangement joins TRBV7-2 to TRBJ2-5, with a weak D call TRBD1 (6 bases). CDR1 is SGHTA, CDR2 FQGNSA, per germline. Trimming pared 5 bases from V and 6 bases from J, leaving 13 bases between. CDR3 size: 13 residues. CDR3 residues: CASSRQGSQTQYF. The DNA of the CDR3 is TGTGCCAGCAGCAGGCAGGGGTCCCAGACCCAGTACTTC.

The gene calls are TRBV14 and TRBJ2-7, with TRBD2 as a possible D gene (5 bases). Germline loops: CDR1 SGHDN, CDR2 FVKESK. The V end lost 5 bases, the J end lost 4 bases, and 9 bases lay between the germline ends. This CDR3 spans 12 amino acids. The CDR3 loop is CASSIGSYEQYF. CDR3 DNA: TGTGCCAGCAGCATTGGGAGTTACGAGCAGTACTTC. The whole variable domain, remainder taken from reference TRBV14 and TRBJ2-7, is EAGVTQFPSHSVIEKGQTVTLRCDPISGHDNLYWYRRVMGKEIKFLLHFVKESKQDESGMPNNRFLAERTGGTYSTLKVQPAELEDSGVYFCASSIGSYEQYFGPGTRLTVT.

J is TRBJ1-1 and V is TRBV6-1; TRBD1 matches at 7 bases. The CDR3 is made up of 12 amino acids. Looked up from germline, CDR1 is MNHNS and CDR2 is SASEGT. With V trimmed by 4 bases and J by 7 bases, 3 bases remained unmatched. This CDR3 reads CASSGDSREAFF. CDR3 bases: TGTGCCAGCAGTGGGGACAGCCGTGAAGCTTTCTTT.

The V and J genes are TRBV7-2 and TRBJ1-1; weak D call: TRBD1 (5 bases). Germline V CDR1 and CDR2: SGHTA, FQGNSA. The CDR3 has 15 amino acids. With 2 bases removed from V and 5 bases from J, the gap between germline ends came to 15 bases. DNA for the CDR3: TGTGCCAGCAGCTTAAGGGTAGTTGGGGGGACTGAAGCTTTCTTT. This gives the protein CASSLRVVGGTEAFF.

The CDR3 protein is CASSYSKGRHQPQHF. For the CDR3, the DNA is TGTGCCAGCAGTTACTCGAAAGGCAGGCATCAGCCCCAGCATTTT. J is TRBJ1-5 and V is TRBV6-6; the D is unclear. Trimming cost V 0 bases and J 5 bases, with 11 bases left between them. This CDR3 comprises 15 residues. CDR1 and CDR2 from the germline V gene are MNHNY and SVGAGI (reference sequence).

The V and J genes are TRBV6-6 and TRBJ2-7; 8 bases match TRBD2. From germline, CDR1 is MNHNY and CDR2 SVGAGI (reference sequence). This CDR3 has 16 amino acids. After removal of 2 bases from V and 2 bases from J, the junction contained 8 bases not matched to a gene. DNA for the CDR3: TGTGCCAGCAGTTACGTCCGGGGCGGGGGGCCCTACGAGCAGTACGTC. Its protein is CASSYVRGGGPYEQYV.

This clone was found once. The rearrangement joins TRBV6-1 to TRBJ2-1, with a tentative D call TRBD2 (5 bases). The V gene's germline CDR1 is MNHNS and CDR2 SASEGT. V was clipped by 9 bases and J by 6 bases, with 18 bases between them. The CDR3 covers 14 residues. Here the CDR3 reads CASKRTRAINEQFF. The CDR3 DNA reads TGTGCCAGTAAGAGAACGCGGGCTATCAATGAGCAGTTCTTC.

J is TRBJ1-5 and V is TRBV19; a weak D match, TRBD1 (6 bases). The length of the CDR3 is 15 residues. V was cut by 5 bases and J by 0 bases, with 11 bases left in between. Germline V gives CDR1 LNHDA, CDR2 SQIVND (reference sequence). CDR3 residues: CASSPGVNSNQPQHF. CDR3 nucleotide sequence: TGTGCCAGTAGTCCAGGGGTCAATAGCAATCAGCCCCAGCATTTT.

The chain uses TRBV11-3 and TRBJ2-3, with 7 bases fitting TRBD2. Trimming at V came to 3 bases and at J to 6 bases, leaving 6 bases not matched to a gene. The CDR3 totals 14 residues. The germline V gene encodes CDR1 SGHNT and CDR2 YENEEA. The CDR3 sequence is CASSFGGNGDTQYF. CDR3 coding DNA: TGTGCCAGCAGCTTCGGGGGGAACGGGGATACGCAGTATTTT.

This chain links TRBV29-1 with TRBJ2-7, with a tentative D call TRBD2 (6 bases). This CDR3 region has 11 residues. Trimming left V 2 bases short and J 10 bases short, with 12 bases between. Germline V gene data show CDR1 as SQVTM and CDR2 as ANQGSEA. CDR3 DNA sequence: TGCAGCGTTGAAAGATCGGAGGGACAGTACTTC. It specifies CSVERSEGQYF.

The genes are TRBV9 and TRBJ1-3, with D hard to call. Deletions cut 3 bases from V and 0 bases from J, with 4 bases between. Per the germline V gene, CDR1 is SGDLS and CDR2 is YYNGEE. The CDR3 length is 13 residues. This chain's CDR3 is CASSAYSGNTIYF. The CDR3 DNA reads TGTGCCAGCAGCGCCTACTCTGGAAACACCATATATTTT.

The CDR3 loop reads CASSLDPTGGNTEAFF. The CDR3, as DNA: TGCGCCAGCAGCTTGGACCCGACAGGGGGCAACACTGAAGCTTTCTTT. The chain employs TRBV5-1 and TRBJ1-1; TRBD1 aligns across 10 bases. The CDR3 length is 16 residues. Germline CDR1 is SGHRS and CDR2 is YFSETQ. Trimming cost V 0 bases and J 2 bases; bases outside gene matches: 4.

The CDR3, as DNA: TGTGCCAGCCCCCGGGACACGAAGAACACCGGGGAGCTGTTTTTT. Translating gives CASPRDTKNTGELFF. The gene calls are TRBV9 and TRBJ2-2; D may be TRBD1 (6 bases). The CDR3 consists of 15 residues. V lost 7 bases and J lost 1, with 14 bases in between. Germline lookup yields CDR1 SGDLS and CDR2 YYNGEE.

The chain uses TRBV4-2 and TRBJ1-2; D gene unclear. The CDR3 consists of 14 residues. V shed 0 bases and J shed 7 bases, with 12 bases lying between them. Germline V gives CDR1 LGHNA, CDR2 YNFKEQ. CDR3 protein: CASSQDKASTGYTF. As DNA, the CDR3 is TGTGCCAGCAGCCAAGATAAAGCCTCAACTGGCTACACCTTC.

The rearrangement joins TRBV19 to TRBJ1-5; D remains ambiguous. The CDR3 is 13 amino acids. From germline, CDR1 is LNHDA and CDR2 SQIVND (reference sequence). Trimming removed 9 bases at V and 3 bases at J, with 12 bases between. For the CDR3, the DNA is TGTGCCAGCGGATCAGGCGACAATCAGCCCCAGCATTTT. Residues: CASGSGDNQPQHF.

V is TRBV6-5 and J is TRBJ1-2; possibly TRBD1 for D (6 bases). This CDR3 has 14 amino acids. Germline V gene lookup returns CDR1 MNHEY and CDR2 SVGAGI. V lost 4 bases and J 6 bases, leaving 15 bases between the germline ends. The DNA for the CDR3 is TGTGCCAGCAGTTCTGGGGGCTCGGTTCATGGCTACACCTTC. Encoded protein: CASSSGGSVHGYTF.

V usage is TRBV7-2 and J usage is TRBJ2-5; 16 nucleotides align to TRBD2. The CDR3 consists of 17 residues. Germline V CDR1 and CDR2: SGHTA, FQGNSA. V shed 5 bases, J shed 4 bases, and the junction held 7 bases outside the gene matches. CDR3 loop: CASSRGTSGGAVETQYF. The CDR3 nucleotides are TGTGCCAGCAGCCGAGGGACTAGCGGGGGGGCGGTAGAGACCCAGTACTTC.

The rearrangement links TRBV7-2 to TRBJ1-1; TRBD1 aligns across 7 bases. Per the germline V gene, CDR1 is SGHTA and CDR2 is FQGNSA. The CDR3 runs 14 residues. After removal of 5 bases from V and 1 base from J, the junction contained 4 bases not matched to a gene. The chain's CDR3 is CASSVTGANTEAFF. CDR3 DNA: TGTGCCAGCAGCGTAACAGGGGCGAACACTGAAGCTTTCTTT.

The CDR3 reads CASSARGAGGTPSSYNEQFF. CDR3 coding DNA: TGTGCCAGCAGTGCCCGGGGAGCGGGGGGAACCCCGAGCTCCTACAATGAGCAGTTCTTC. V usage is TRBV2 and J usage is TRBJ2-1; 9 bases fit TRBD2. Germline V gene lookup returns CDR1 SNHLY and CDR2 FYNNEI. The CDR3 contains 20 residues. V gave up 4 bases and J gave up 0 bases; unmatched junction bases: 16.

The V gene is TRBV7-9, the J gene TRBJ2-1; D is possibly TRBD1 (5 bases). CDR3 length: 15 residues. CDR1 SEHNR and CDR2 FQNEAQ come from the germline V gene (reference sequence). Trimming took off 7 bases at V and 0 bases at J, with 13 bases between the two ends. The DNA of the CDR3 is TGTGCCAGCACCGGATGGCAGGGCTCCTACAATGAGCAGTTCTTC. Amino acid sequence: CASTGWQGSYNEQFF.

The CDR3 spells CSVQQGIDTEAFF. For the CDR3, the DNA is TGCAGCGTACAACAGGGAATTGACACTGAAGCTTTCTTT. The chain employs TRBV29-1 and TRBJ1-1; a possible D gene is TRBD1 (6 bases). Trimming stripped 6 bases from V and 3 bases from J, with 14 bases between. CDR1 and CDR2 from the germline V gene are SQVTM and ANQGSEA. CDR3 size: 13 residues.